The clone carrying this T cell receptor beta chain has a count of ten or more. The data stem from a study of T cells in Graves' hyperthyroidism and ophthalmopathy. Patients were aged 18 to 65, had disease duration under 2 months, and had newly diagnosed hyperthyroidism. For the diagnoses, clinical symptoms, serum thyroxine and TRAb, thyroid ultrasound and orbital computed tomography were used. Amplification of TCR beta CDR3 regions used RNA as the template. TCR CDR3 regions were first amplified by RT-PCR with HTBI primers. TCRdb independently ran MiXCR on the multiplex PCR reads; one entry per CDR3 protein. The sample lists around 300,000 distinct CDR3 sequences, less than 30% occurring once. The CDR3 loop spans 18 amino acids. Looked up from germline, CDR1 is SQVTM and CDR2 is ANQGSEA. Trimming removed 0 bases from V and 5 bases from J; junction bases left unmatched: 12.

This clonotype was obtained from a man in his forties with Graves' hyperthyroidism that later progressed to Graves' ophthalmopathy. The sample was blood. V and J are TRBV29-1 and TRBJ2-3; TRBD2 agrees at 12 bases. CDR3 protein: CSVEEVPLAGGFGDTQYF. In nucleotides, the CDR3 is TGCAGCGTTGAAGAGGTCCCGCTAGCGGGAGGGTTTGGAGATACGCAGTATTTT.